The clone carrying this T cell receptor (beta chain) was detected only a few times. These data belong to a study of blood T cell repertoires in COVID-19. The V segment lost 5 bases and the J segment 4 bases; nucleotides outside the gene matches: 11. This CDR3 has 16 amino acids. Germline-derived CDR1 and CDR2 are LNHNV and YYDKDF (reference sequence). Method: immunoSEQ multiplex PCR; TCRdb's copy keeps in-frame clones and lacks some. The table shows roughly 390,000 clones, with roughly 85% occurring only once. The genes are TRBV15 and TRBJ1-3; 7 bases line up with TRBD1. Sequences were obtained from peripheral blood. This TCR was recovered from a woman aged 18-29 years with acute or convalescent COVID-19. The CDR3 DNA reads TGTGCCACCAGCGGAAAATTACAGGGGTCCGGAAACACCATATATTTT. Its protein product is CATSGKLQGSGNTIYF.